Below, 7 T cell receptor beta chains from the same sample are listed, as sequenced in a study of shared clonotypes between healthy human individuals. Naive CD8 cells were CD45RO-negative, positively selected for CCR7, excluding terminally differentiated effector memory CD45RA+ cells. The repertoire was sequenced with immunoSEQ multiplex PCR; TCRdb's copy has only in-frame clones and lacks some. Here the sample spans 550,000 to 750,000 clones, over 95% being singletons. The material sequenced was naive CD8+ T cells sorted from blood. Receptors were obtained from a woman aged 25 to 45 in good health.

CDR3 DNA sequence: TGCGCCAGCAGCCAGAGGACTAGCGGGATAGGGGAGCAGTACTTC. It yields the protein CASSQRTSGIGEQYF. The gene calls are TRBV4-1 and TRBJ2-7, with 12 bases that match TRBD2. CDR3 length equals 15 residues. V trimming: 3 bases; J trimming: 7 bases; junction bases outside the gene matches: 7. CDR1 MGHRA and CDR2 YSYEKL come from the germline V gene.

The chain couples TRBV7-9 to TRBJ2-3; D remains ambiguous. CDR3 length equals 14 residues. Germline V CDR1 and CDR2: SEHNR, FQNEAQ (reference sequence). Trimming shortened V by 3 bases and J by 4 bases, and 11 bases separated the two germline ends. CDR3: CASSFTVGSDTQYF. The CDR3, as DNA: TGTGCCAGCAGCTTTACGGTAGGGTCAGATACGCAGTATTTT. The whole variable domain, remainder taken from reference TRBV7-9 and TRBJ2-3, is DTGVSQNPRHKITKRGQNVTFRCDPISEHNRLYWYRQTLGQGPEFLTYFQNEAQLEKSRLLSDRFSAERPKGSFSTLEIQRTEQGDSAMYLCASSFTVGSDTQYFGPGTRLTVL.

The chain has TRBV9 and TRBJ2-2; D is possibly TRBD1 (6 bases). V was shortened by 3 bases and J by 0 bases, with 6 bases between the two germline ends. The length of the CDR3 is 14 residues. Germline-derived CDR1 and CDR2 are SGDLS and YYNGEE. CDR3 nucleotides: TGTGCCAGCAGCGGGACAGCGAACACCGGGGAGCTGTTTTTT. As protein: CASSGTANTGELFF.

The chain carries TRBV27 and TRBJ2-1, with 12 nucleotides matching TRBD2. The CDR3 has 14 amino acids. The trim removed 9 bases at V and 8 bases at J, leaving 8 bases unmatched. CDR1 MNHEY and CDR2 SMNVEV come from the germline V gene (reference sequence). CDR3 loop: CARTSGSRWDEQFF. The DNA for the CDR3 is TGTGCCAGGACTAGCGGGAGTCGGTGGGATGAGCAGTTCTTC.

This clone was picked up one time. The rearrangement links TRBV15 to TRBJ1-3; no clear D gene. The germline V gene encodes CDR1 LNHNV and CDR2 YYDKDF (reference sequence). Trimming cost V 0 bases and J 0 bases, with 6 bases left between them. This CDR3 is 15 amino acids long. The CDR3 DNA sequence: TGTGCCACCAGCAGAGATGGTAGCTCTGGAAACACCATATATTTT. Residues: CATSRDGSSGNTIYF.

The chain has TRBV11-2 and TRBJ2-7; D is possibly TRBD2 (6 bases). Trimming removed 6 bases from V and 3 bases from J, with 24 bases in between. Germline CDR1 is SGHAT and CDR2 is FQNNGV. CDR3 length equals 17 residues. The CDR3 nucleotides read TGTGCCAGCAGTTCGGGGGTGGGGAGCGGCCTTCACTACGAGCAGTACTTC. Protein product: CASSSGVGSGLHYEQYF.

The V call is TRBV19, the J call TRBJ1-5; maybe TRBD1 (5 bases). Trimming removed 5 bases from V and 6 bases from J, with 14 bases in between. The length of the CDR3 is 14 residues. Per the germline V gene, CDR1 is LNHDA and CDR2 is SQIVND (reference sequence). As DNA, the CDR3 is TGTGCCAGTAGTGCGGGACCGATCTCTCAGCCCCAGCATTTT. This translates into CASSAGPISQPQHF.